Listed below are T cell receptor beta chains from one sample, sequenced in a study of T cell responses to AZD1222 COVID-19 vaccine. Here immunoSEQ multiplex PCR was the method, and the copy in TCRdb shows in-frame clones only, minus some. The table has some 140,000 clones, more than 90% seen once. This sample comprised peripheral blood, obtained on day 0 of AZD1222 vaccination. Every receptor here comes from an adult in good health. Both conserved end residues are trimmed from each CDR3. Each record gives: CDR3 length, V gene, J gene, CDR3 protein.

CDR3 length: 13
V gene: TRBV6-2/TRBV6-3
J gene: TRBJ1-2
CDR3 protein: ASSPRTGSNYGYT

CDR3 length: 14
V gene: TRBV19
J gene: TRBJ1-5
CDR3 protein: ASRRRPVGSNQPQH

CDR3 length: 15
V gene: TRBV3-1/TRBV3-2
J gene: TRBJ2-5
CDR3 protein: ASSQDPSGKVRETQY

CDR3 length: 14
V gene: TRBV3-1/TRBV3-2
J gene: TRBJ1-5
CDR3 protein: ASSQGGGYSNQPQH

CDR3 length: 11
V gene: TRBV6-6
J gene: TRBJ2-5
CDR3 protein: ASSYRGSETQY

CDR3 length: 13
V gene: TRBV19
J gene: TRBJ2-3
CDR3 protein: ASSPRGRGLDTQY

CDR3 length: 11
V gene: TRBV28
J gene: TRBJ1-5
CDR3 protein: ASHPGRVEPQH

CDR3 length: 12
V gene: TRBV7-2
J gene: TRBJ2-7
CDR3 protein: ASSLGGRLYEQY

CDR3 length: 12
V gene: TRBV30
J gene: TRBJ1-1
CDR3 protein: AWSLTGDYTEAF

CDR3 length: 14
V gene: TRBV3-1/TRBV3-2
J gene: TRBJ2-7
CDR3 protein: ASSQVPSGPPYEQY

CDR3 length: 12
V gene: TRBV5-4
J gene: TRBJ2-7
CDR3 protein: ASSRLGDGYEQY

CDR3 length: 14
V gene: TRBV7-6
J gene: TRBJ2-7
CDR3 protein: ASSLGSLAGAYEQY

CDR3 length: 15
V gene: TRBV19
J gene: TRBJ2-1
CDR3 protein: ASSARPVTSGYNEQF

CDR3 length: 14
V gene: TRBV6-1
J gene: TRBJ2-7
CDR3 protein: ASSEDGGPPVAEQY

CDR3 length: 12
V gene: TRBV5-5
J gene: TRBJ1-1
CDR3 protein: ASSLAQALTEAF

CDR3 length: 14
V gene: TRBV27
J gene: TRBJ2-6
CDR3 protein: ASTLRGGTGANVLT

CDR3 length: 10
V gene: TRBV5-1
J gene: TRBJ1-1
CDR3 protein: ASSLGPTEAF

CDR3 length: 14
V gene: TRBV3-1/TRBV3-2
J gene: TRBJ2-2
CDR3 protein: ASSLLTGRGEGELF